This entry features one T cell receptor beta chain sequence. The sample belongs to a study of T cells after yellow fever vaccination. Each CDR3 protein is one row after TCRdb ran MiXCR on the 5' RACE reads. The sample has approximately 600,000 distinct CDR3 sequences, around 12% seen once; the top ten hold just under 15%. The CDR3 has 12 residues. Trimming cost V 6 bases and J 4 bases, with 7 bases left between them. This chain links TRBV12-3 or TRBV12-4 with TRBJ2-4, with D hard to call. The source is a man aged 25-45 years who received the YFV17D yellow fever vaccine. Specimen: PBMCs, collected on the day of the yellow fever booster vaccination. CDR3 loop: CASRDNKNIQYF. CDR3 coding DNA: TGTGCCAGCAGAGACAATAAAAACATTCAGTACTTC.